This T cell receptor beta chain is drawn from a study of cytomegalovirus exposure and HLA in healthy donors. Study results and caveats: In a later analysis, at a false discovery rate of 0.05, over 15,000 TCR beta sequences were associated with HLA alleles. Researchers reported from a later analysis that most CMV-associated TCR beta chains appeared HLA-restricted.

As regards this clone: Its antigen is not known.

Use of 60 Vbeta and 13 Jbeta primers characterized the PCR. Some clones are missing from TCRdb's copy, which holds only in-frame ones; the method was immunoSEQ multiplex PCR. This table holds about 170,000 clones, roughly three quarters found once. The CDR3 is 16 residues long. Germline loops: CDR1 MDHEN, CDR2 SYDVKM. Trimming left V 4 bases short and J 4 bases short, with 19 bases between. The sample was PBMCs. The chain combines TRBV28 with TRBJ1-2; D is perhaps TRBD1 (5 bases). This TCR derives from a woman aged 45-60 years in good health and CMV-seronegative. DNA for the CDR3: TGTGCCAGCAGTTCTTTGCGGGACCCCCGGATCTATGGCTACACCTTC. It is translated as CASSSLRDPRIYGYTF.